One and the same sample provided the 14 T cell receptor beta chains below, sequenced in a study of blood T cell repertoires in COVID-19. Profiled with immunoSEQ multiplex PCR; TCRdb holds only in-frame clones, not every one. The sample has more than 70,000 clones, approximately 80% seen once; the top ten hold approximately 39%. The sequenced sample consisted of peripheral blood. Receptors originate from a woman in her 70s with acute or convalescent COVID-19.

This clone was seen a handful of times. The chain combines TRBV5-6 with TRBJ2-7; D is perhaps TRBD2 (6 bases). The CDR3 has 14 residues. CDR1 is SGHDT and CDR2 is YYEEEE in the germline V gene. Deletions cut 4 bases from V and 2 bases from J, with 13 bases between. The CDR3 sequence: CASSAGTLTYEQYF. CDR3 DNA: TGTGCCAGCAGCGCCGGGACTCTTACCTACGAGCAGTACTTC.

The chain couples TRBV25-1 to TRBJ1-5; no definite D call. The V end lost 2 bases, the J end lost 1 base, and 18 bases lay between the germline ends. Per the germline V gene, CDR1 is MGHDK and CDR2 is SYGVNS. This CDR3 contains 18 residues. DNA for the CDR3: TGTGCCAGCAGTGAACCCCACCGGGGTTGGGCGAGCAATCAGCCCCAGCATTTT. Amino acids: CASSEPHRGWASNQPQHF.

The chain has TRBV19 and TRBJ2-1; 12 nucleotides agree with TRBD2. The V gene's germline CDR1 is LNHDA and CDR2 SQIVND (reference sequence). The J segment lost 10 bases and the V segment lost 5 bases, leaving 15 bases of the junction unmatched. The CDR3 totals 17 residues. The CDR3 bases are TGTGCCAGTAGTTCCGAGGGACTAGCGGGCTCAAGTGGGGAGCAGTTCTTC. It yields the protein CASSSEGLAGSSGEQFF.

The chain links TRBV3-1 (or the pseudogene TRBV3-2) to TRBJ2-3; no reliable D call. This CDR3 contains 14 residues. Trimming removed 1 base at V and 8 bases at J, with 13 bases between. Germline loops: CDR1 LGHDT, CDR2 YNNKEL (reference sequence). This CDR3 is CASSQGGSHATQYF. As DNA, the CDR3 is TGTGCCAGCAGCCAAGGCGGCAGCCACGCTACGCAGTATTTT.

The chain joins TRBV24-1 to TRBJ2-5; possibly TRBD1 for D (6 bases). Trimming took 4 bases from V and 4 from J, leaving 15 bases between them. The germline CDR1 and CDR2 sequences are KGHDR and SFDVKD. This CDR3 spans 15 amino acids. The CDR3 reads CATSESTGFGETQYF. In DNA, the CDR3 is TGTGCCACCAGTGAATCAACAGGGTTCGGAGAGACCCAGTACTTC.

The chain is built from TRBV19 and TRBJ1-2; 7 bases line up with TRBD1. With V trimmed by 6 bases and J by 5 bases, 9 bases remained unmatched. The CDR3 runs to 14 residues. Per the germline V gene, CDR1 is LNHDA and CDR2 is SQIVND (reference sequence). CDR3 DNA: TGTGCCAGTAGGGACATACAGGGGAGGTATGGCTACACCTTC. This codes for CASRDIQGRYGYTF.

The V gene is TRBV5-5, the J gene TRBJ1-2; no firm D call. Trimming pared 2 bases from V and 6 bases from J, leaving 14 bases between. The germline CDR1 and CDR2 sequences are SGHKS and YYEKEE (reference sequence). The CDR3 length is 14 residues. Written as DNA, the CDR3 is TGTGCCAGCAGCTTTCCCCAGGCCCGAGATGGCTACACCTTC. This gives the protein CASSFPQARDGYTF.

This clone has only a few counts. The chain couples TRBV19 to TRBJ1-2; D is unclear. V lost 3 bases and J lost 0, with 14 bases in between. Germline CDR1 LNHDA, CDR2 SQIVND (reference sequence). This CDR3 has 16 residues. In DNA, the CDR3 is TGTGCCAGTAGTATTCAGGCAGAAATTACTAACTATGGCTACACCTTC. Its translation: CASSIQAEITNYGYTF.

This clone was recorded only once. V usage is TRBV5-1 and J usage is TRBJ2-1; the D gene is possibly TRBD2 (6 bases). The CDR3 contains 15 residues. Germline loops: CDR1 SGHRS, CDR2 YFSETQ. V was shortened by 4 bases and J by 2 bases, with 13 bases between the two germline ends. Here the CDR3 reads CASSGGRRTYNEQFF. In nucleotides, the CDR3 is TGCGCCAGCAGCGGTGGGAGGAGGACCTACAATGAGCAGTTCTTC.

V usage is TRBV30 and J usage is TRBJ1-5, with 7 bases aligning to TRBD1. Germline-derived CDR1 and CDR2 are GTSNPN and SVGIG (reference sequence). The CDR3 runs to 15 residues. V trimming: 4 bases; J trimming: 5 bases; junction bases outside the gene matches: 11. CDR3: CAWTRQGLRDQPQHF. CDR3 DNA sequence: TGTGCCTGGACGCGACAGGGTCTAAGAGATCAGCCCCAGCATTTT.

The J gene is TRBJ1-1, the V gene TRBV5-5; D might be TRBD1 (6 bases). CDR1 and CDR2 (germline): SGHKS, YYEKEE (reference sequence). The V end lost 0 bases, the J end lost 6 bases, and 12 bases lay between the germline ends. CDR3 length: 14 residues. The CDR3 region has the DNA TGTGCCAGCAGCTTGGCTCAGGGGAATTCTGAAGCTTTCTTT. Translated, it gives CASSLAQGNSEAFF.

V and J are TRBV18 and TRBJ2-2; possibly TRBD1 for D (5 bases). In germline, CDR1 is KGHSH, CDR2 LQKENI. Deletions cut 3 bases from V and 1 base from J, with 9 bases between. The CDR3 totals 15 residues. CDR3 nucleotides: TGTGCCAGCTCACCCAGGCAGGGGAACACCGGGGAGCTGTTTTTT. Its translation is CASSPRQGNTGELFF.

The chain recombines TRBV28 with TRBJ1-5; 10 nucleotides agree with TRBD1. The CDR3 length is 17 residues. V shed 6 bases, J shed 0 bases, and the junction held 8 bases outside the gene matches. Per germline, CDR1 MDHEN and CDR2 SYDVKM. The CDR3 is CASSPRQGARSNQPQHF. For the CDR3, the DNA is TGTGCCAGCAGCCCTCGACAGGGGGCGCGTAGCAATCAGCCCCAGCATTTT.

This chain connects TRBV12-3 or TRBV12-4 to TRBJ2-1; maybe TRBD1 (6 bases). There are 12 residues in the CDR3. Between the trimmed V and J ends, which lost 5 bases and 9 bases, there was a span of 11 bases. CDR3 region: CASSLTGIEQFF. The CDR3 region has the DNA TGTGCCAGCAGTCTTACAGGGATTGAGCAGTTCTTC.